This TCR beta chain derives from a study of PD-L1 blockade in urothelial cancer. At the level of the study: Median blood clonality was around 0.086, with tens of thousands of unique TCRs.

The data were produced by immunoSEQ multiplex PCR, yet TCRdb's version contains in-frame clones alone and is incomplete. This sample has about 50,000 clones, with approximately 81% found just once. Time point given: pretreatment peripheral blood. Germline CDR1 is MNHEY and CDR2 is SMNVEV (reference sequence). This CDR3 comprises 17 residues. J lost 4 bases, V lost 1 base, and 9 bases had no gene match. The material was PBMCs, obtained around atezolizumab (anti-PD-L1) treatment. The V and J genes are TRBV27 and TRBJ2-2, with TRBD1 matching over 7 bases. The clonotype originates from a man aged 70-80 years with urothelial cancer. The CDR3 region is CASSLYGSAGGTGELFF. The CDR3 DNA follows: TGTGCCAGCAGTTTATACGGGTCGGCAGGGGGCACCGGGGAGCTGTTTTTT.